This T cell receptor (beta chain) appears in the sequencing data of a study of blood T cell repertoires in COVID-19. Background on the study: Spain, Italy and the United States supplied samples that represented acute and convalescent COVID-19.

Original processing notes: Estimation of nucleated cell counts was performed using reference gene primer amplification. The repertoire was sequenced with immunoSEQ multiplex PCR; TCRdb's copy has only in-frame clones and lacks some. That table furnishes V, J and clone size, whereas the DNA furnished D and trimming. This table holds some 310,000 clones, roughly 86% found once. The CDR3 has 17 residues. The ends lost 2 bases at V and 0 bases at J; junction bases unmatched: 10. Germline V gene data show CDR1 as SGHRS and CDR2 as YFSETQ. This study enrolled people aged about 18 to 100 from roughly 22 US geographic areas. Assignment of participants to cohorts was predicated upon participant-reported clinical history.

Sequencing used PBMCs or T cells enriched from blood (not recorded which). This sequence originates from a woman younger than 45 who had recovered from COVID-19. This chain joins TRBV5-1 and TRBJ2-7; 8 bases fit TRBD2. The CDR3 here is CASSLGLAVSVSYEQYF. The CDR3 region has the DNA TGCGCCAGCAGCTTAGGACTAGCCGTATCCGTCTCCTACGAGCAGTACTTC.